Following are 21 T cell receptor beta chains from one sample sequenced in a study of T-cell reconstitution after alpha-beta-depleted transplantation in children. TCRbeta library preparation incorporated unique molecular identifiers. TCRdb reprocessed the PCR reads via MiXCR and lists one record per CDR3 protein. The sample records about a million distinct CDR3 sequences, roughly 29% being singletons. Sequences were derived from PBMCs, mostly from graft donor cells, sampled 360 days after TCRalphabeta/CD19-depleted stem cell transplant. All receptors derive from a boy in the first two years of life who had a stem cell transplant for SCID, so the T cells may come from the graft donor.

This clonotype has more than one count but fewer than ten. The chain has TRBV6-5 and TRBJ2-7; D is possibly TRBD1 or TRBD2 (5 bases each). The CDR3 sequence is 17 residues long. CDR1 MNHEY and CDR2 SVGAGI come from the germline V gene. V dropped 0 bases and J dropped 0 bases, with 15 bases sitting between them. The CDR3 loop reads CASSYSAPGHSSYEQYF. The CDR3 nucleotides read TGTGCCAGCAGTTACTCGGCTCCGGGGCACAGCTCCTACGAGCAGTACTTC.

This clonotype showed up just a few times. V gene TRBV5-1 combines with J gene TRBJ2-3; 8 bases are a match to TRBD2. The V gene's germline CDR1 is SGHRS and CDR2 YFSETQ. J gave up 5 bases and V 2 bases, and 7 bases lay outside the gene matches. The CDR3 extends over 15 amino acids. CDR3 nucleotides: TGCGCCAGCAGCTTAAATCCGGCGGGGGGAGATACGCAGTATTTT. This sequence encodes CASSLNPAGGDTQYF. Filled out from reference TRBV5-1 and TRBJ2-3, the complete variable domain reads KAGVTQTPRYLIKTRGQQVTLSCSPISGHRSVSWYQQTPGQGLQFLFEYFSETQRNKGNFPGRFSGRQFSNSRSEMNVSTLELGDSALYLCASSLNPAGGDTQYFGPGTRLTVL.

The chain joins TRBV3-1 to TRBJ1-1, with no clear D. The CDR3 runs to 13 residues. Germline assignment: CDR1 LGHDT and CDR2 YNNKEL (reference sequence). Trimming stripped 4 bases from V and 3 bases from J, with 9 bases between. CDR3 coding DNA: TGTGCCAGCAGCCCTCTAACTTACACTGAAGCTTTCTTT. It specifies CASSPLTYTEAFF.

The J gene is TRBJ1-1, the V gene TRBV9; 8 bases are a match to TRBD1. The CDR3 runs to 16 residues. The germline V gene encodes CDR1 SGDLS and CDR2 YYNGEE. J lost 0 bases, V lost 6 bases, and 10 bases had no gene match. The CDR3 spells CASTPGQVGMNTEAFF. CDR3 in DNA: TGTGCCAGCACCCCGGGACAGGTGGGGATGAACACTGAAGCTTTCTTT.

This sequence joins TRBV24-1 and TRBJ2-3, with D maybe TRBD1 (5 bases). The germline gives CDR1 KGHDR, CDR2 SFDVKD. With 1 base removed from V and 6 bases from J, the gap between germline ends came to 10 bases. The CDR3 totals 14 residues. CDR3 sequence (DNA): TGTGCCACCAGTGATTTACCAGGGCCCGATACGCAGTATTTT. This gives the protein CATSDLPGPDTQYF.

The V gene is TRBV5-1, the J gene TRBJ2-7, with TRBD1 as a possible D gene (6 bases). The CDR3 extends over 16 amino acids. The V end was cut by 4 bases, the J end by 7 bases, with 24 bases between. In germline, CDR1 is SGHRS, CDR2 YFSETQ. DNA for the CDR3: TGCGCCAGCAGCCACCCCTTTGAACAGGGAAGGGGAGAGCAGTACTTC. Translation gives CASSHPFEQGRGEQYF.

The V gene is TRBV6-5, the J gene TRBJ2-5; D may match TRBD1 or TRBD2 (5 bases each). Trimming stripped 0 bases from V and 1 base from J, with 9 bases between. Germline values: CDR1 MNHEY, CDR2 SVGAGI. The CDR3 has 15 amino acids. CDR3: CASSYSGLAQETQYF. For the CDR3, the DNA is TGTGCCAGCAGTTACTCGGGGCTAGCCCAAGAGACCCAGTACTTC.

The CDR3, as DNA: TGCGCCAGCAGACCCGGGACGGGCAACAATGAGCAGTTCTTC. It encodes CASRPGTGNNEQFF. This rearrangement joins TRBV5-1 to TRBJ2-1; possibly TRBD1 or TRBD2 for D (5 bases each). This CDR3 has 14 residues. V lost 5 bases and J 5 bases, leaving 14 bases between the germline ends. Germline values: CDR1 SGHRS, CDR2 YFSETQ.

This clonotype was recorded a few times. The rearrangement uses TRBV2 and TRBJ2-7, with D perhaps assigned TRBD1 or TRBD2 (7 bases each). CDR3 size: 13 residues. Deletions cut 8 bases from V and 0 bases from J, with 11 bases between. Germline V CDR1 and CDR2: SNHLY, FYNNEI. CDR3 residues: CASGEGASYEQYF. For the CDR3, the DNA is TGTGCCAGCGGGGAGGGGGCCTCCTACGAGCAGTACTTC.

V gene TRBV10-3 combines with J gene TRBJ2-3, with D possibly matching TRBD1 (5 bases). There are 14 residues in the CDR3. Germline V CDR1 and CDR2: ENHRY, SYGVKD. Between the trimmed V and J ends, which lost 9 bases and 1 base, there was a span of 14 bases. CDR3 in DNA: TGTGCCATATCTCAGGGTGTGGGCACAGATACGCAGTATTTT. Residues: CAISQGVGTDTQYF.

This clonotype was detected only a few times. In DNA form, the CDR3 reads TGTGCCAGCAGCTTGGTCCCGGGGGGAGCAACTAATGAAAAACTGTTTTTT. Amino acids: CASSLVPGGATNEKLFF. The J gene is TRBJ1-4, the V gene TRBV5-5; D is possibly TRBD1 (5 bases). Looked up from germline, CDR1 is SGHKS and CDR2 is YYEKEE (reference sequence). The germline V and J ends were trimmed by 0 bases and 0 bases, with 12 bases remaining between them. The CDR3 consists of 17 residues.

This chain links TRBV5-6 with TRBJ2-7, with TRBD1 matching 10 bases. V was pared by 4 bases and J by 7 bases, with 11 bases of the junction left unmatched. Germline CDR1 reads SGHDT; CDR2 reads YYEEEE. The CDR3 is 15 amino acids. CDR3 protein: CASSLRQGAKVEQYF. The CDR3 nucleotides are TGTGCCAGCAGCCTACGACAGGGGGCTAAAGTTGAGCAGTACTTC.

J is TRBJ2-7 and V is TRBV12-3 or TRBV12-4; D is uncertain. CDR3 length equals 15 residues. V was trimmed by 3 bases and J by 0 bases, leaving 12 bases between them. CDR3 sequence (DNA): TGTGCCAGCAGTTTCACCACCGCAGACTCCTACGAGCAGTACTTC. It codes for CASSFTTADSYEQYF.

CDR3 region: CASSVDPDLGGYTF. The CDR3 DNA reads as TGTGCCAGCAGCGTAGATCCAGATTTAGGTGGCTACACCTTC. This chain links TRBV9 with TRBJ1-2; D is unresolved. Germline CDR1 reads SGDLS; CDR2 reads YYNGEE. V dropped 0 bases and J dropped 7 bases, with 13 bases sitting between them. This CDR3 region has 14 residues. The variable domain in full, completed from reference TRBV9 and TRBJ1-2, reads DSGVTQTPKHLITATGQRVTLRCSPRSGDLSVYWYQQSLDQGLQFLIQYYNGEERAKGNILERFSAQQFPDLHSELNLSSLELGDSALYFCASSVDPDLGGYTFGSGTRLTVV.

This rearrangement joins TRBV29-1 to TRBJ1-2; a weak D match, TRBD1 (5 bases). Deletions cut 6 bases from V and 8 bases from J, with 13 bases between. Per the germline V gene, CDR1 is SQVTM and CDR2 is ANQGSEA. The CDR3 loop spans 11 amino acids. The CDR3 protein is CSVPGGRGYTF. CDR3 DNA sequence: TGCAGCGTCCCGGGGGGTCGGGGCTACACCTTC.

The V gene is TRBV29-1, the J gene TRBJ1-1; tentatively, D is TRBD1 (5 bases). V dropped 5 bases and J dropped 0 bases, with 10 bases sitting between them. Per the germline V gene, CDR1 is SQVTM and CDR2 is ANQGSEA. CDR3 length: 13 amino acids. The CDR3 sequence is CSVRGGMNTEAFF. In DNA form, the CDR3 reads TGCAGCGTTAGGGGAGGCATGAACACTGAAGCTTTCTTT.

V is TRBV4-2 and J is TRBJ2-3, with a weak D call TRBD1 (5 bases). Trimming pared 0 bases from V and 3 bases from J, leaving 10 bases between. This CDR3 spans 15 amino acids. CDR1 is LGHNA and CDR2 is YNFKEQ in the germline V gene. CDR3 loop: CASSQEQAGTDTQYF. Written as DNA, the CDR3 is TGTGCCAGCAGCCAAGAACAGGCAGGGACAGATACGCAGTATTTT.

This chain connects TRBV20-1 to TRBJ2-7, with a possible D match to TRBD2 (6 bases). The CDR3 is 13 residues long. V gave up 1 base and J gave up 4 bases, with 11 bases separating them. The germline gives CDR1 DFQATT, CDR2 SNEGSKA (reference sequence). DNA of the CDR3: TGCAGTGCTAGAGGTGGGGGACTGTACGAGCAGTACTTC. Protein: CSARGGGLYEQYF.

The sample holds a few counts of this clonotype. The genes are TRBV11-2 and TRBJ2-7; the D gene is possibly TRBD2 (5 bases). V was cut by 1 base and J by 8 bases, with 6 bases left in between. Germline V lookup: CDR1 SGHAT, CDR2 FQNNGV. The CDR3 contains 11 residues. For the CDR3, the DNA is TGTGCCAGCAGCTTAGCGGGGAAGCAGTACTTC. This translates into CASSLAGKQYF.

This chain links TRBV20-1 with TRBJ2-7, with D tentatively TRBD1 or TRBD2 (5 bases each). The CDR3 is made up of 15 amino acids. Germline V gene data show CDR1 as DFQATT and CDR2 as SNEGSKA (reference sequence). Trimming cost V 6 bases and J 2 bases, with 20 bases left between them. CDR3 in DNA: TGCAGTGCGAGATCCCTGGGGACGTATACCTACGAGCAGTACTTC. Encoded protein: CSARSLGTYTYEQYF.

This clonotype has only a few counts. V and J are TRBV20-1 and TRBJ2-5, with 8 bases aligning to TRBD1. The CDR3 contains 16 residues. V lost 3 bases to trimming and J lost 5 bases; unmatched junction nucleotides: 14. CDR1 and CDR2 (germline): DFQATT, SNEGSKA (reference sequence). The CDR3 loop reads CSARRVRGPGKETQYF. The CDR3 DNA is TGCAGTGCTAGGCGGGTCAGGGGGCCTGGAAAGGAGACCCAGTACTTC.